Included here is one T cell receptor beta chain sequence, with context. The entry originates in a study of blood T cell repertoires in COVID-19. Overall study context: Samples came from the United States, Italy and Spain, spanning acute and convalescent COVID-19. In each case, the material was cDNA or gDNA derived from T cells, B-cell-depleted T cells, or PBMCs.

CDR3 length equals 13 residues. The trim removed 6 bases at V and 8 bases at J, leaving 5 bases unmatched. How the authors handled the data: Estimation of nucleated cell counts relied on the amplification of reference gene primers. Profiled with immunoSEQ multiplex PCR; TCRdb holds only in-frame clones, not every one. V and J calls and clone size are copied from that table; D and trimming were computed from the DNA. The profile shows about 140,000 clones, around nine tenths of them singletons. Sequenced material: peripheral blood. This TCR was sampled from a human donor in a cohort sampled during active COVID-19. V usage is TRBV12-3 or TRBV12-4 and J usage is TRBJ2-1; 9 bases are shared with TRBD2. The CDR3 loop reads CASSGGGGHEQFF. Here the CDR3 DNA reads TGTGCCAGCAGCGGCGGGGGGGGTCATGAGCAGTTCTTC.